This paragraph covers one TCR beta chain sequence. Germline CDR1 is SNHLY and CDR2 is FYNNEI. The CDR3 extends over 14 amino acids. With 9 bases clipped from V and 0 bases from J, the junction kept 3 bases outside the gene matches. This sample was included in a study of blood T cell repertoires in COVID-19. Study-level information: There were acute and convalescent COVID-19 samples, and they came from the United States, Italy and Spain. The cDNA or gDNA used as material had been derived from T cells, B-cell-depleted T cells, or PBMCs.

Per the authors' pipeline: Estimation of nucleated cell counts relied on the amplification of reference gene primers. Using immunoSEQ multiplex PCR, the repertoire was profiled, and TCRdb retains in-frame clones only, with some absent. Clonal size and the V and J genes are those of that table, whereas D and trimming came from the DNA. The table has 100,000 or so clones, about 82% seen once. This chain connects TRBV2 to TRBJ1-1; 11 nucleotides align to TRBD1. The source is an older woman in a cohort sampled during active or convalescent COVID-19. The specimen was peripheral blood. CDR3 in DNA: TGTGCCAGAAGGACAGGGGGCATGAACACTGAAGCTTTCTTT. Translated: CARRTGGMNTEAFF.